This T cell receptor beta chain came from a study of beta chain features in type 1 diabetes. The V segment lost 6 bases and the J segment 3 bases; nucleotides outside the gene matches: 9. The CDR3 contains 15 residues. Germline CDR1 is MDHEN and CDR2 is SYDVKM. Whole-study findings and limits: TCRB CDR3s from Type 1 diabetes patients were moderately but significantly shorter in all four CD4+ subsets.

Only a few counts were recorded for this clone. Antigen specificity is unknown. As every portion of the isolated RNA was reverse transcribed, the sequencing read expressed TCRB transcripts. The repertoire was sequenced with immunoSEQ multiplex PCR; TCRdb's copy has only in-frame clones and lacks some. This sample has about 710,000 clones, with roughly 13% found just once. This chain uses TRBV28 with TRBJ1-1, with TRBD1 matching over 8 bases. Sequencing used naive CD4+ T cells from blood. The sequence was collected from a man in his late teens or twenties with type 1 diabetes. The CDR3 coding sequence is TGTGCCAGCAGCCCCGGGCAGGGGGCCCACACTGAAGCTTTCTTT. This encodes CASSPGQGAHTEAFF.